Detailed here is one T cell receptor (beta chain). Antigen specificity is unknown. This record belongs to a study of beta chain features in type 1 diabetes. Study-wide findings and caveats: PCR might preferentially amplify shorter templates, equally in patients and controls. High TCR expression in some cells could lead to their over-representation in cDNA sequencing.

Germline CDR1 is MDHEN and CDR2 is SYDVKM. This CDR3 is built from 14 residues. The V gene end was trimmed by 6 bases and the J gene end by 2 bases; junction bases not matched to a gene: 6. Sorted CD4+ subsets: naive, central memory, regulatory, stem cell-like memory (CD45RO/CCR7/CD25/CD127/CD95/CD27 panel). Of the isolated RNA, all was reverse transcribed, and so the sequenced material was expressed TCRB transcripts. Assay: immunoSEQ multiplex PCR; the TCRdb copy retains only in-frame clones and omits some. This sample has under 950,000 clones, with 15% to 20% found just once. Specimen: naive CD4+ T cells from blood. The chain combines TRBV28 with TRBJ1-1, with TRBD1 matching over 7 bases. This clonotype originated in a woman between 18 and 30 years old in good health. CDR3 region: CASRAGQHNTEAFF. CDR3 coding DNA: TGTGCCAGCAGGGCGGGACAGCATAACACTGAAGCTTTCTTT.